This passage covers 25 T cell receptor beta chains from one sample sequenced in a study of cytomegalovirus exposure and HLA in healthy donors. With 60 Vbeta and 13 Jbeta primers, the PCR was carried out. Here immunoSEQ multiplex PCR was the method, and the copy in TCRdb shows in-frame clones only, minus some. This table holds 55,000 to 75,000 clones, around 73% found once. What was sequenced was PBMCs. These receptors originate from a girl aged 5 to 17 in good health and CMV-seropositive.

This sequence joins TRBV4-2 and TRBJ2-1; the match to TRBD2 covers 8 bases. The germline V gene has CDR1 LGHNA and CDR2 YNFKEQ. CDR3 length equals 15 residues. J lost 7 bases, V lost 1 base, and 6 bases had no gene match. This CDR3 reads CASSQAPGLVNEQFF. DNA for the CDR3: TGTGCCAGCAGCCAAGCCCCGGGACTAGTAAATGAGCAGTTCTTC.

The J gene is TRBJ1-2, the V gene TRBV5-4; 9 positions match TRBD1. In germline, CDR1 is SGHNT, CDR2 YYREEE (reference sequence). V was pared by 2 bases and J by 5 bases, with 7 bases of the junction left unmatched. The length of the CDR3 is 15 residues. CDR3 nucleotides: TGTGCCAGCAGCTTCCCGAAGGGACAGGGATATGGCTACACCTTC. The encoded protein is CASSFPKGQGYGYTF.

This rearrangement joins TRBV7-6 to TRBJ2-5, with TRBD2 identical over 8 bases. V shed 4 bases and J 4 bases; nucleotides not matched to a gene: 5. This CDR3 has 14 amino acids. CDR1 and CDR2 from the germline V gene are SGHVS and FNYEAQ. The CDR3 reads CASSSTGGPETQYF. CDR3 DNA: TGTGCCAGCAGCTCCACGGGGGGGCCAGAGACCCAGTACTTC.

The chain recombines TRBV18 with TRBJ2-5; 8 nucleotides match TRBD1. V trimming: 6 bases; J trimming: 3 bases; junction bases outside the gene matches: 9. This CDR3 is built from 15 residues. CDR1 and CDR2 (germline): KGHSH, LQKENI. The CDR3 coding sequence is TGTGCCAGCTCGGGAACAGGGGGACGTGAAGAGACCCAGTACTTC. Amino acids: CASSGTGGREETQYF.

The chain links TRBV28 to TRBJ2-3, with D tentatively TRBD1 (6 bases). V shed 4 bases and J shed 0 bases, with 11 bases lying between them. This CDR3 is built from 15 residues. CDR1 and CDR2 from the germline V gene are MDHEN and SYDVKM. The CDR3 DNA sequence: TGTGCCAGCAGTTCCTGGACAGATAGCACAGATACGCAGTATTTT. It translates to CASSSWTDSTDTQYF.

The J gene is TRBJ1-5, the V gene TRBV7-6, with D possibly matching TRBD1 (6 bases). The germline V and J ends were trimmed by 4 bases and 0 bases, with 19 bases remaining between them. CDR3 length: 18 amino acids. In germline, CDR1 is SGHVS, CDR2 FNYEAQ. CDR3 sequence reads: CASSSKSDSKDSNQPQHF. CDR3 in DNA: TGTGCCAGCAGCTCAAAGTCGGACAGCAAGGATAGCAATCAGCCCCAGCATTTT.

The chain couples TRBV28 to TRBJ2-1; 8 bases are a match to TRBD2. Germline V gene sequence: CDR1 MDHEN, CDR2 SYDVKM. V was clipped by 5 bases and J by 2 bases; unmatched bases: 2. The length of the CDR3 is 14 residues. The CDR3: CASSLLAAYNEQFF. In nucleotides, the CDR3 is TGTGCCAGCAGTCTACTAGCGGCCTACAATGAGCAGTTCTTC.

The chain is built from TRBV7-2 and TRBJ1-2; no reliable D call. The germline gives CDR1 SGHTA, CDR2 FQGNSA. Trimming took off 2 bases at V and 4 bases at J, with 20 bases between the two ends. The CDR3 is made up of 17 amino acids. The CDR3 loop reads CASSLTFTAHTFYGYTF. CDR3 sequence (DNA): TGTGCCAGCAGCTTAACTTTTACAGCACATACTTTCTATGGCTACACCTTC. Looking up the rest from reference TRBV7-2 and TRBJ1-2 gives the full variable domain: GAGVSQSPSNKVTEKGKDVELRCDPISGHTALYWYRQSLGQGLEFLIYFQGNSAPDKSGLPSDRFSAERTGGSVSTLTIQRTQQEDSAVYLCASSLTFTAHTFYGYTFGSGTRLTVV.

J is TRBJ2-1 and V is TRBV6-1, with a possible D match to TRBD2 (5 bases). V was cut by 8 bases and J by 2 bases, with 13 bases left in between. Per the germline V gene, CDR1 is MNHNS and CDR2 is SASEGT. The CDR3 runs 14 residues. The CDR3 DNA follows: TGTGCCAGCCGTCCCGCGGGTACCTACAATGAGCAGTTCTTC. Translation gives CASRPAGTYNEQFF.

This sequence joins TRBV5-4 and TRBJ1-1, with 8 bases fitting TRBD1. Germline CDR1 and CDR2: SGHNT and YYREEE (reference sequence). The V and J ends lost 1 base and 3 bases, in that order; junction bases with no gene match: 8. This CDR3 has 16 amino acids. Here the CDR3 reads CASSLPGGRMDTEAFF. CDR3 DNA sequence: TGTGCCAGCAGCTTGCCAGGGGGCAGGATGGACACTGAAGCTTTCTTT. Using reference TRBV5-4 and TRBJ1-1 for the parts outside the CDR3, the full variable domain is ETGVTQSPTHLIKTRGQQVTLRCSSQSGHNTVSWYQQALGQGPQFIFQYYREEENGRGNFPPRFSGLQFPNYSSELNVNALELDDSALYLCASSLPGGRMDTEAFFGQGTRLTVV.

This sequence joins TRBV11-3 and TRBJ2-1; TRBD2 aligns across 7 bases. The CDR3 sequence is 15 residues long. In germline, CDR1 is SGHNT, CDR2 YENEEA. V lost 5 bases, J lost 4 bases, and 8 bases stayed unmatched. CDR3 amino acids: CASSLSRGEYNEQFF. In DNA form, the CDR3 reads TGTGCCAGCAGCCTCTCCCGGGGGGAATACAATGAGCAGTTCTTC.

The V gene is TRBV29-1, the J gene TRBJ1-2; D remains unclear. Germline CDR1 and CDR2: SQVTM and ANQGSEA. The CDR3 runs to 9 residues. The V end was cut by 4 bases, the J end by 11 bases, with 8 bases between. CDR3 in amino acids: CSVGLEYTF. The DNA of the CDR3 is TGCAGCGTTGGGCTAGAATACACCTTC.

J is TRBJ2-1 and V is TRBV23-1; a weak D match, TRBD1 (6 bases). TRBV23-1 is filed as an ORF, its function uncertain. Between the trimmed V and J ends, which lost 4 bases and 6 bases, there was a span of 22 bases. This CDR3 has 17 amino acids. As DNA, the CDR3 is TGCGCCAGCAGTCGTCTCAAAGGGACAACAAATGTCAATGAGCAGTTCTTC. Translated: CASSRLKGTTNVNEQFF.

V gene TRBV9 combines with J gene TRBJ2-2, with D uncertain. The V and J ends lost 0 bases and 7 bases respectively, with 4 bases between them. This CDR3 comprises 12 residues. Germline V CDR1 and CDR2: SGDLS, YYNGEE. The CDR3 loop reads CASSVVLGELFF. CDR3 coding DNA: TGTGCCAGCAGCGTAGTACTCGGGGAGCTGTTTTTT. Based on the CDR3 plus reference TRBV9 and TRBJ2-2, the full variable domain is DSGVTQTPKHLITATGQRVTLRCSPRSGDLSVYWYQQSLDQGLQFLIQYYNGEERAKGNILERFSAQQFPDLHSELNLSSLELGDSALYFCASSVVLGELFFGEGSRLTVL.

In this sample, this clone turned up a few times. CDR3 sequence: CASSYEQDRAGSPLHF. DNA for the CDR3: TGTGCCAGCAGTTACGAGCAGGACAGGGCTGGTTCACCCCTCCACTTT. The chain joins TRBV6-5 to TRBJ1-6; 8 nucleotides match TRBD1. The CDR3 runs 16 residues. V trimming: 2 bases; J trimming: 9 bases; junction bases outside the gene matches: 9. Germline loops: CDR1 MNHEY, CDR2 SVGAGI.

With regard to this clone: Other DNA sequences in the same sample also yield this CDR3. The V call is TRBV25-1, the J call TRBJ2-1, with TRBD2 matching 9 bases. The CDR3 runs 14 residues. The germline CDR1 and CDR2 sequences are MGHDK and SYGVNS. With V trimmed by 7 bases and J by 9 bases, 10 bases remained unmatched. The CDR3 nucleotides read TGTGCCAGCACTTACGCGGGGGGGCCGGGTGAGCAGTTCTTC. Translating gives CASTYAGGPGEQFF.

This chain links TRBV7-9 with TRBJ2-5; a weak D match, TRBD2 (6 bases). CDR3 length equals 18 residues. V was clipped by 1 base and J by 5 bases, with 23 bases between them. From germline, CDR1 is SEHNR and CDR2 FQNEAQ (reference sequence). CDR3 amino acids: CASSLGSGDSLRSETQYF. CDR3 bases: TGTGCCAGCAGCTTAGGATCGGGGGACTCACTTCGTTCGGAGACCCAGTACTTC.

This chain uses TRBV18 with TRBJ1-1; D unresolved. The CDR3 totals 11 residues. Trimming stripped 1 base from V and 8 bases from J, with 5 bases between. The germline gives CDR1 KGHSH, CDR2 LQKENI. The CDR3 region is CASSPQSEAFF. For the CDR3, the DNA is TGTGCCAGCTCACCACAATCGGAAGCTTTCTTT.

CDR3 protein: CASSWDTSLSYEQYF. The CDR3, as DNA: TGTGCCAGCAGCTGGGACACCTCCCTCTCCTACGAGCAGTACTTC. This chain joins TRBV6-6 and TRBJ2-7, with a weak D call TRBD1 (6 bases). The V and J ends lost 6 bases and 0 bases respectively, with 15 bases between them. The length of the CDR3 is 15 residues. The germline gives CDR1 MNHNY, CDR2 SVGAGI (reference sequence).

In its sample, this clone was seen a few times. The CDR3 DNA reads TGCGCCAGCAGCTCACAGGGGCAAGGCTACGAGCAGTACTTC. Protein sequence: CASSSQGQGYEQYF. The gene calls are TRBV5-1 and TRBJ2-7; 7 nucleotides match TRBD1. This CDR3 region has 14 residues. Germline trimming cut 3 bases from V and 3 bases from J; bases unmatched to any gene: 6. CDR1 is SGHRS and CDR2 is YFSETQ in the germline V gene. The full variable domain, completed using reference TRBV5-1 and TRBJ2-7, is KAGVTQTPRYLIKTRGQQVTLSCSPISGHRSVSWYQQTPGQGLQFLFEYFSETQRNKGNFPGRFSGRQFSNSRSEMNVSTLELGDSALYLCASSSQGQGYEQYFGPGTRLTVT.

The rearrangement links TRBV6-1 to TRBJ1-5; possibly TRBD1 for D (6 bases). V lost 8 bases to trimming and J lost 0 bases, with 8 bases between them. The CDR3 is 13 residues long. Germline CDR1 is MNHNS and CDR2 is SASEGT. CDR3 nucleotides: TGTGCCAGCGGGACACCTAGCAATCAGCCCCAGCATTTT. Translating it yields CASGTPSNQPQHF.

V gene TRBV29-1 combines with J gene TRBJ1-2; 12 bases map to TRBD1. V lost 4 bases, J lost 6 bases, and 6 bases stayed unmatched. This CDR3 region has 14 residues. CDR1 and CDR2 (germline): SQVTM, ANQGSEA. The CDR3: CSVGTGTGGDGYTF. CDR3 in DNA: TGCAGCGTTGGGACCGGGACAGGGGGCGATGGCTACACCTTC.

The chain is built from TRBV7-8 and TRBJ1-4, with 8 bases aligning to TRBD1. Looked up from germline, CDR1 is SGHVS and CDR2 is FQNEAQ. J was trimmed by 6 bases and V by 4 bases; bases with no gene match: 10. There are 16 residues in the CDR3. Written as DNA, the CDR3 is TGTGCCAGCAGCTATAAACAGGGGGAAGTTTATGAAAAACTGTTTTTT. Residues: CASSYKQGEVYEKLFF.

The DNA for the CDR3 is TGTGCCTGGGGGCCGGCGGGGGGGAAGTACTATGGCTACACCTTC. It is translated as CAWGPAGGKYYGYTF. This sequence joins TRBV30 and TRBJ1-2; a possible D gene is TRBD1 (5 bases). Germline lookup yields CDR1 GTSNPN and CDR2 SVGIG (reference sequence). With 5 bases removed from V and 3 bases from J, the gap between germline ends came to 19 bases. The CDR3 sequence is 15 residues long.

J is TRBJ2-7 and V is TRBV15; 9 bases fit TRBD1. Germline V gene sequence: CDR1 LNHNV, CDR2 YYDKDF (reference sequence). The CDR3 runs to 16 residues. Trimming took 4 bases from V and 1 from J; bases not matched to a gene: 8. The CDR3 reads CATSTTKTGGSYEQYF. The DNA of the CDR3 is TGTGCCACCAGCACCACGAAGACAGGGGGATCCTACGAGCAGTACTTC.